The T cell receptor (beta chain) described here comes from a study of identical twins. Carrying unique molecular identifiers, the cDNA also gained a universal primer site through template switching. TCRdb itself ran the 5' RACE reads through MiXCR, one entry per CDR3 protein. The sample records nearly 250,000 distinct CDR3 sequences, 7% being singletons. Findings of the study overall: Twin-shared out-of-frame alpha sequences showed excess low generation probability. For monozygotic twins, models underestimated out-of-frame TCR alpha sharing.

This clonotype was detected ten times or more. Antigen: not known. Per germline, CDR1 SNHLY and CDR2 FYNNEI. The CDR3 is 14 residues long. V shed 4 bases and J 8 bases; nucleotides not matched to a gene: 4. This same sample was also part of a study on yellow fever vaccine responses in identical twins.

The chain links TRBV2 to TRBJ2-1; 11 bases are shared with TRBD1. The source material was memory (CD45RO+) T cells sorted from blood. This TCR was recovered from a woman aged 18-35 years in good health. Written as DNA, the CDR3 is TGTGCCAGCAGTGCGGACAGGGGGCATGATGAGCAGTTCTTC. The encoded protein is CASSADRGHDEQFF. Complete variable domain (other parts from reference TRBV2 and TRBJ2-1): EPEVTQTPSHQVTQMGQEVILRCVPISNHLYFYWYRQILGQKVEFLVSFYNNEISEKSEIFDDQFSVERPDGSNFTLKIRSTKLEDSAMYFCASSADRGHDEQFFGPGTRLTVL.